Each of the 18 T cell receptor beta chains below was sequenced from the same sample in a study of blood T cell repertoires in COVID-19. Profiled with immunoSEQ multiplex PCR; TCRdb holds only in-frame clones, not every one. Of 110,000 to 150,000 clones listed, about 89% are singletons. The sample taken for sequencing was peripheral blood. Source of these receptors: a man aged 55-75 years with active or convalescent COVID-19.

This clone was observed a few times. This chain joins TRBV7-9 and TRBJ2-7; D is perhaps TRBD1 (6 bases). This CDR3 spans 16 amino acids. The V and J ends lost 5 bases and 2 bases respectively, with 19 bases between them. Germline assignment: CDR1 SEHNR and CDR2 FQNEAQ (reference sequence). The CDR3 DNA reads TGTGCCAGCAGCCCACGGTGGACAGAGGGGCCCTACGAGCAGTACTTC. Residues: CASSPRWTEGPYEQYF. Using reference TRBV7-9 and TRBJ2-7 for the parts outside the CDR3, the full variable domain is DTGVSQNPRHKITKRGQNVTFRCDPISEHNRLYWYRQTLGQGPEFLTYFQNEAQLEKSRLLSDRFSAERPKGSFSTLEIQRTEQGDSAMYLCASSPRWTEGPYEQYFGPGTRLTVT.

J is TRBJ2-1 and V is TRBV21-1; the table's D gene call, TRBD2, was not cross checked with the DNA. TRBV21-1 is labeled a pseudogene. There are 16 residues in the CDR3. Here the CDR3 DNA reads TGTGCCAGCAGCAAAGGGTCAAGGAGGGCCTACAATGAGCAGTTCTTC. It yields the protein CASSKGSRRAYNEQFF.

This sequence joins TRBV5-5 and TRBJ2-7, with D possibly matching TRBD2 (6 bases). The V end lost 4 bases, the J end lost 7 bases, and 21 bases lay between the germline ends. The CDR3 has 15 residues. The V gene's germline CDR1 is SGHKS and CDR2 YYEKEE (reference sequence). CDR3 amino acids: CASSRGGERRGEQYF. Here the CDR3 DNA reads TGTGCCAGCAGCCGGGGTGGGGAGCGCCGGGGGGAGCAGTACTTC. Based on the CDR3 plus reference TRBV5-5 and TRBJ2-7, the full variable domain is DAGVTQSPTHLIKTRGQQVTLRCSPISGHKSVSWYQQVLGQGPQFIFQYYEKEERGRGNFPDRFSARQFPNYSSELNVNALLLGDSALYLCASSRGGERRGEQYFGPGTRLTVT.

The CDR3 sequence is CASTPLAVNTEAFF. The CDR3 nucleotides read TGTGCCAGTACCCCCCTGGCGGTGAACACTGAAGCTTTCTTT. This chain links TRBV19 with TRBJ1-1; D gene ambiguous. CDR1 and CDR2 (germline): LNHDA, SQIVND (reference sequence). This CDR3 region has 14 residues. With 7 bases removed from V and 0 bases from J, the gap between germline ends came to 12 bases.

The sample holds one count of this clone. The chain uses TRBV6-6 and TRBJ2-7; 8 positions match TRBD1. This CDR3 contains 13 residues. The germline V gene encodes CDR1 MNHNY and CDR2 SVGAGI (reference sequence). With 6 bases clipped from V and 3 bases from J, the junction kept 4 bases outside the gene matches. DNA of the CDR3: TGTGCCAGCAGCAGGGGGCAGGTCTACGAGCAGTACTTC. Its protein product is CASSRGQVYEQYF.

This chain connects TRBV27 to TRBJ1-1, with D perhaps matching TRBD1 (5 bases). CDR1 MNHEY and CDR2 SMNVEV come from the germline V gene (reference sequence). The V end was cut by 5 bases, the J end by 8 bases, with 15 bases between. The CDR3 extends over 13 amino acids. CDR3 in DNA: TGTGCCAGCAGTCCCCGGGCGGGGCGGGAAGCTTTCTTT. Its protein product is CASSPRAGREAFF.

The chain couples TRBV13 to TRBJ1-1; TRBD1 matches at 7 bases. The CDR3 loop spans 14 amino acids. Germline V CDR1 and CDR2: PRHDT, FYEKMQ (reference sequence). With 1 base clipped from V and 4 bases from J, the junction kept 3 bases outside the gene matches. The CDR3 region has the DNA TGTGCCAGCAGCTTAGTGACAGGGAGCACTGAAGCTTTCTTT. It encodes CASSLVTGSTEAFF.

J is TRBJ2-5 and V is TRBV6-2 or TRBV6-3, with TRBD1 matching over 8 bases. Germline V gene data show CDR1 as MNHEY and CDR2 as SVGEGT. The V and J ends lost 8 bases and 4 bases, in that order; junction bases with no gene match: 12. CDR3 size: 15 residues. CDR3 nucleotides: TGTGCCAGCGGCCACAGGGGGTTGGGTAGAGAGACCCAGTACTTC. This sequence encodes CASGHRGLGRETQYF.

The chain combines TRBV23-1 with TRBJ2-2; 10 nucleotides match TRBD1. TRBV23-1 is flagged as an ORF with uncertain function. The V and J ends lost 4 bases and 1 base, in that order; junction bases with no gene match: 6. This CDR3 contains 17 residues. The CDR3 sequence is CASSRTGDRGNTGELFF. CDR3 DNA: TGCGCCAGCAGTCGGACAGGGGACAGGGGGAACACCGGGGAGCTGTTTTTT.

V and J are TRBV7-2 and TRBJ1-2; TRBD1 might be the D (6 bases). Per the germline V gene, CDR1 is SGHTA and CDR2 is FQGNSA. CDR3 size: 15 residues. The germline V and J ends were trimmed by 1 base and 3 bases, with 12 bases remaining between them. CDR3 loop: CASSLVGGGDYGYTF. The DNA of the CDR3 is TGTGCCAGCAGCTTAGTAGGGGGGGGCGACTATGGCTACACCTTC.

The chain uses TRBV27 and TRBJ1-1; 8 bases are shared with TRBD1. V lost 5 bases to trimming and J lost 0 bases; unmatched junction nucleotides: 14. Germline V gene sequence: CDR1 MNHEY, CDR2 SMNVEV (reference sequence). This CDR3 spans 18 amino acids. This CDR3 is CASSLQLNPRGLNTEAFF. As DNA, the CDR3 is TGTGCCAGCAGTCTACAATTGAATCCCAGGGGGCTGAACACTGAAGCTTTCTTT.

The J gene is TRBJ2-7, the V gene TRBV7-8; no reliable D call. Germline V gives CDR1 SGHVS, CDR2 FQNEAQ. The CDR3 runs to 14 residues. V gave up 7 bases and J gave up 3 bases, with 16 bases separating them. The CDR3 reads CASTRMPASYEQYF. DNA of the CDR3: TGTGCCAGCACCCGGATGCCTGCCAGCTACGAGCAGTACTTC.

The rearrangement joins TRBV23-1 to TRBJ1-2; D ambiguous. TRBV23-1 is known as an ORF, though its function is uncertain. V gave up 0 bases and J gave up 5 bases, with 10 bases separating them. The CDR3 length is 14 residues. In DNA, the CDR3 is TGCGCCAGCAGTCAATCGTGGGAGACTTATGGCTACACCTTC. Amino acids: CASSQSWETYGYTF.

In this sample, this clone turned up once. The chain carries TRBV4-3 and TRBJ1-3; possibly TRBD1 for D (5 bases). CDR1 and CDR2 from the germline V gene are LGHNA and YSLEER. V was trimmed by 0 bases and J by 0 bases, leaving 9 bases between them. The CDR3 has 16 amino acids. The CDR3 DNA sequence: TGCGCCAGCAGCCAAGATGGGGCATCCTCTGGAAACACCATATATTTT. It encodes CASSQDGASSGNTIYF.

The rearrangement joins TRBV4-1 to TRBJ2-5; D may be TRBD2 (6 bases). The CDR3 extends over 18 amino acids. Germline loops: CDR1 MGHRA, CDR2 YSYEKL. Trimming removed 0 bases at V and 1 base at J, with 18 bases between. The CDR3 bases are TGCGCCAGCAGCCAAGAGAGGGTGGGGGGAGCGATCCAAGAGACCCAGTACTTC. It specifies CASSQERVGGAIQETQYF.

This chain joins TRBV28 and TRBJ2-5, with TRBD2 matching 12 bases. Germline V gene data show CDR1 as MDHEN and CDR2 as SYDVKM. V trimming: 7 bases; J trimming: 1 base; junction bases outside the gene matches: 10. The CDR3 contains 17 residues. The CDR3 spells CASNAPTSGRSQETQYF. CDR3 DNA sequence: TGTGCCAGCAACGCTCCGACTAGCGGGAGAAGCCAAGAGACCCAGTACTTC.

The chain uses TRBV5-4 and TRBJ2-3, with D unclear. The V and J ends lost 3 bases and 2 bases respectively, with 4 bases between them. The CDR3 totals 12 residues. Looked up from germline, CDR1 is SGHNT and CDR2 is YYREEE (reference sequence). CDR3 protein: CASSSITDTQYF. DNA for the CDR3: TGTGCCAGCAGCTCAATCACAGATACGCAGTATTTT.

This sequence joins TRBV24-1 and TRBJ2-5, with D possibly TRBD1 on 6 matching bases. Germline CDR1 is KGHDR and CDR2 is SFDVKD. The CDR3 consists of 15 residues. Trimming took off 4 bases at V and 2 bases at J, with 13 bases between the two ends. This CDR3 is CATSEPGQLQETQYF. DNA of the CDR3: TGTGCCACCAGTGAACCGGGACAACTACAAGAGACCCAGTACTTC.